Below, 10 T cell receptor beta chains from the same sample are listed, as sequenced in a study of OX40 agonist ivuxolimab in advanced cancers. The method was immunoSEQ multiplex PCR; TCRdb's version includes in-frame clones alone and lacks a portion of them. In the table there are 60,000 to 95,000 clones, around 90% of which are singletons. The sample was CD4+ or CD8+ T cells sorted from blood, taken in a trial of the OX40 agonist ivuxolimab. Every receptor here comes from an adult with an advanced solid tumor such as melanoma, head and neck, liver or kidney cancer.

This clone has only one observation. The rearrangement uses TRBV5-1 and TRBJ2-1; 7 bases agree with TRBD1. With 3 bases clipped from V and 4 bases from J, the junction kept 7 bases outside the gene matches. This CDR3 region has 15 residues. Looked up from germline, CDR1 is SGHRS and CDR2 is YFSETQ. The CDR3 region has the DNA TGCGCCAGCAGCTGGAACAGGGGAATTTACAATGAGCAGTTCTTC. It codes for CASSWNRGIYNEQFF.

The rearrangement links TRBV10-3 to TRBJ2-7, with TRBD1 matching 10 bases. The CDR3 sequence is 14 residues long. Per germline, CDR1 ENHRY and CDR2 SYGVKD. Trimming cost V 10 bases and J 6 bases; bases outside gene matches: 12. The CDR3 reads CATTSGTGVVEQYF. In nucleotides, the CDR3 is TGTGCCACCACCTCCGGGACAGGGGTCGTCGAGCAGTACTTC.

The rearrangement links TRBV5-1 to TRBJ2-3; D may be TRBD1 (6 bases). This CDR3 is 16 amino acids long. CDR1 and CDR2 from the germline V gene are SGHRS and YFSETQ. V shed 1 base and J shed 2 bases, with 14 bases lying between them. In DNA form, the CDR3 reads TGCGCCAGCAGCTTGTCCATTTCAGGGGCCACAGATACGCAGTATTTT. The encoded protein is CASSLSISGATDTQYF.

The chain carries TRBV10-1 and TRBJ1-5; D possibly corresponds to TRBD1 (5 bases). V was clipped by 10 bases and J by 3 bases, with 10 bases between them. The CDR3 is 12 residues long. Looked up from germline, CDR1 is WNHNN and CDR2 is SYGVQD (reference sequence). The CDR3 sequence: CATGQSNQPQHF. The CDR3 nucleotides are TGCGCCACCGGACAATCCAATCAGCCCCAGCATTTT.

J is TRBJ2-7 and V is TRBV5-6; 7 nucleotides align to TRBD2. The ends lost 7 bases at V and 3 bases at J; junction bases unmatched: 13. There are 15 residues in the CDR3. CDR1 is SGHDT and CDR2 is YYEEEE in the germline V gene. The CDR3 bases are TGTGCCAGCGGTAGGTTGCGGGGGTCGATCTACGAGCAGTACTTC. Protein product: CASGRLRGSIYEQYF.

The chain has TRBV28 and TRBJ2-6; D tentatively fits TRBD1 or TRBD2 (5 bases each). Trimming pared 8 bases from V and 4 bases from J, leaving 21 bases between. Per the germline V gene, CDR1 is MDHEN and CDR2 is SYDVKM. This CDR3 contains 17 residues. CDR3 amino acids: CASQIPGPVSGANVLTF. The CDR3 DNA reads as TGTGCCAGCCAGATTCCGGGACCCGTCTCCGGGGCCAACGTCCTGACTTTC.

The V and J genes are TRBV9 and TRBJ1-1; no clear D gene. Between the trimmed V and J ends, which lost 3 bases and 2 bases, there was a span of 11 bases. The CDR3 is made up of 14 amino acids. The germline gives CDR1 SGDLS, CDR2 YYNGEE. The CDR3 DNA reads TGTGCCAGCAGCGCCATTACCCATAACACTGAAGCTTTCTTT. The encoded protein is CASSAITHNTEAFF. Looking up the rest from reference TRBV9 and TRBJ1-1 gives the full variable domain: DSGVTQTPKHLITATGQRVTLRCSPRSGDLSVYWYQQSLDQGLQFLIQYYNGEERAKGNILERFSAQQFPDLHSELNLSSLELGDSALYFCASSAITHNTEAFFGQGTRLTVV.

The chain's CDR3 is CASSDRGFNQPQHF. The CDR3 DNA reads as TGTGCCAGCAGTGACAGGGGATTTAATCAGCCCCAGCATTTT. The rearrangement uses TRBV6-4 and TRBJ1-5, with D possibly TRBD1 on 5 matching bases. V dropped 2 bases and J dropped 4 bases, with 9 bases sitting between them. Germline loops: CDR1 MRHNA, CDR2 SNTAGT. This CDR3 is built from 14 residues.

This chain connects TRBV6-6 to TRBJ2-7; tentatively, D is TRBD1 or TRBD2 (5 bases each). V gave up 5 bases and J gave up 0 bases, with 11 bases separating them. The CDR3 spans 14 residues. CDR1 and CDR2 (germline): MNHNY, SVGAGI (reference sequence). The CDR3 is CASSNWDGSYEQYF. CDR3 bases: TGTGCCAGCAGTAACTGGGACGGCTCCTACGAGCAGTACTTC.

The CDR3 coding sequence is TGCGCCAGCAGCGAGGACGGCCGTGGGCCCCAGCATTTT. It specifies CASSEDGRGPQHF. This rearrangement joins TRBV5-1 to TRBJ1-5; D unclear. The CDR3 has 13 residues. Germline assignment: CDR1 SGHRS and CDR2 YFSETQ. Trimming removed 4 bases at V and 9 bases at J, with 14 bases between.